Below, 19 T cell receptor beta chains from the same sample are listed, as sequenced in a study of CD8 T cells in Susac syndrome. RNA in amounts of roughly 0.5 to 1 ug was reverse transcribed with random hexamers. Using its own MiXCR run on the immunoSEQ multiplex PCR reads, TCRdb lists one record per CDR3 protein. The data hold about 130,000 distinct CDR3 sequences, with around 94% observed a single time. Sequenced input: CD4+ T cells from PBMCs. All receptors come from a human donor in good health.

The CDR3 region is CASSHARTETQYF. The CDR3 coding sequence is TGTGCCAGCAGCCACGCCAGGACAGAGACCCAGTACTTC. The J gene is TRBJ2-5, the V gene TRBV3-1; D is unclear. Trimming took 3 bases from V and 4 from J, leaving 9 bases between them. The length of the CDR3 is 13 residues. Germline-derived CDR1 and CDR2 are LGHDT and YNNKEL (reference sequence).

The chain recombines TRBV6-2 or TRBV6-3 with TRBJ2-7; possibly TRBD1 for D (6 bases). Deletions cut 4 bases from V and 3 bases from J, with 10 bases between. CDR3 length: 13 residues. CDR1 and CDR2 from the germline V gene are MNHEY and SVGEGT. The CDR3 nucleotides are TGTGCCAGCAGTTTGAACAGGGACTACGAGCAGTACTTC. Its translation is CASSLNRDYEQYF.

This clonotype occurred a few times. This chain connects TRBV7-6 to TRBJ2-1; a possible D gene is TRBD2 (5 bases). In germline, CDR1 is SGHVS, CDR2 FNYEAQ. Trimming took 2 bases from V and 4 from J, leaving 6 bases between them. The CDR3 has 13 amino acids. The CDR3 DNA is TGTGCCAGCAGCTTAACTAGTTACAATGAGCAGTTCTTC. Translated: CASSLTSYNEQFF. The variable domain in full, with the rest retrieved from reference TRBV7-6 and TRBJ2-1, is GAGVSQSPRYKVTKRGQDVALRCDPISGHVSLYWYRQALGQGPEFLTYFNYEAQQDKSGLPNDRFSAERPEGSISTLTIQRTEQRDSAMYRCASSLTSYNEQFFGPGTRLTVL.

The V call is TRBV20-1, the J call TRBJ2-1, with TRBD2 identical over 11 bases. CDR3 size: 16 residues. The V segment lost 0 bases and the J segment 2 bases; nucleotides outside the gene matches: 3. From germline, CDR1 is DFQATT and CDR2 SNEGSKA (reference sequence). The DNA for the CDR3 is TGCAGTGCTAGAGATACGACTAGCGGGGCCTACAATGAGCAGTTCTTC. Translation: CSARDTTSGAYNEQFF.

The V call is TRBV1, the J call TRBJ2-7; the table's D gene call, TRBD2, was not cross checked with the DNA. TRBV1 is a documented pseudogene. The CDR3 spans 16 residues. The CDR3 coding sequence is TGCACCAGCAGCCAACCGTCTAGCGGGAGCGTCAACGAGCAGTACTTC. This codes for CTSSQPSSGSVNEQYF.

V and J are TRBV20-1 and TRBJ1-2; 7 bases line up with TRBD1. Germline CDR1 and CDR2: DFQATT and SNEGSKA (reference sequence). The CDR3 runs 14 residues. V shed 5 bases, J shed 1 base, and the junction held 7 bases outside the gene matches. CDR3 bases: TGCAGTGCTTCCTACAGGGGAATTAACTATGGCTACACCTTC. Translating it yields CSASYRGINYGYTF.

J is TRBJ1-1 and V is TRBV9; D is unclear. CDR1 SGDLS and CDR2 YYNGEE come from the germline V gene. Trimming shortened V by 0 bases and J by 4 bases, and 19 bases separated the two germline ends. The CDR3 is made up of 17 amino acids. The CDR3: CASSVASATASVTEAFF. CDR3 nucleotides: TGTGCCAGCAGCGTAGCTTCGGCGACGGCCAGTGTCACTGAAGCTTTCTTT.

In DNA, the CDR3 is TGTGCCAGCAGCCCCCTAGCCGGGACTAGCGGGAGAAATGAGCAGTTCTTC. Translation gives CASSPLAGTSGRNEQFF. The chain has TRBV7-6 and TRBJ2-1; 14 nucleotides agree with TRBD2. After removal of 5 bases from V and 7 bases from J, the junction contained 10 bases not matched to a gene. CDR3 length: 17 amino acids. In germline, CDR1 is SGHVS, CDR2 FNYEAQ.

The rearrangement uses TRBV6-1 and TRBJ1-2, with 7 bases aligning to TRBD1. V shed 5 bases and J 2 bases; nucleotides not matched to a gene: 17. CDR1 and CDR2 (germline): MNHNS, SASEGT. CDR3 length: 18 residues. The CDR3 bases are TGTGCCAGCAGTCCGTCTAGCTATTCTACAGGGGAGAACTATGGCTACACCTTC. Its protein is CASSPSSYSTGENYGYTF.

This chain links TRBV2 with TRBJ2-7, with TRBD2 as a possible D gene (5 bases). The V gene's germline CDR1 is SNHLY and CDR2 FYNNEI. This CDR3 contains 14 residues. Trimming took 6 bases from V and 0 from J, leaving 12 bases between them. CDR3 sequence: CASSLAGGSYEQYF. The CDR3 DNA follows: TGTGCCAGCAGCCTGGCGGGCGGCTCCTACGAGCAGTACTTC.

The sample holds a few counts of this clonotype. The chain carries TRBV15 and TRBJ2-7, with TRBD2 identical over 9 bases. V lost 0 bases to trimming and J lost 6 bases; unmatched junction nucleotides: 9. CDR3 length: 16 amino acids. Germline lookup yields CDR1 LNHNV and CDR2 YYDKDF (reference sequence). The CDR3 spells CATSREGSGSSREQYF. The CDR3 DNA follows: TGTGCCACCAGCAGAGAAGGTAGCGGGAGCTCTCGCGAGCAGTACTTC.

The chain is built from TRBV11-2 and TRBJ2-1; 14 bases are shared with TRBD2. Looked up from germline, CDR1 is SGHAT and CDR2 is FQNNGV. J was trimmed by 3 bases and V by 2 bases; bases with no gene match: 6. The length of the CDR3 is 18 residues. CDR3 sequence: CASSLRGTSGGFYNEQFF. The CDR3 region has the DNA TGTGCCAGCAGCTTACGGGGGACTAGCGGGGGTTTCTACAATGAGCAGTTCTTC.

This clonotype has just one count. This chain links TRBV20-1 with TRBJ2-7; 13 bases are shared with TRBD2. The CDR3 consists of 16 residues. V lost 5 bases and J lost 0; bases outside the gene matches: 7. Germline assignment: CDR1 DFQATT and CDR2 SNEGSKA (reference sequence). The CDR3 DNA reads as TGCAGTGCTCAAAAGGGACTAGCGGGAAACTCCTACGAGCAGTACTTC. This codes for CSAQKGLAGNSYEQYF.

The chain couples TRBV7-2 to TRBJ2-7; 9 bases match TRBD1. The length of the CDR3 is 15 residues. Trimming cost V 7 bases and J 1 base; bases outside gene matches: 8. Germline-derived CDR1 and CDR2 are SGHTA and FQGNSA. The CDR3 sequence: CASNYPGTGSYEQYF. CDR3 nucleotide sequence: TGTGCCAGCAACTACCCCGGGACAGGGTCCTACGAGCAGTACTTC.

This sequence joins TRBV30 and TRBJ1-2; D is possibly TRBD1 (6 bases). V was pared by 4 bases and J by 8 bases, with 20 bases between. CDR3 length: 14 residues. Germline CDR1 GTSNPN, CDR2 SVGIG (reference sequence). CDR3 protein: CAWKRGDQGWGYTF. The CDR3 region has the DNA TGTGCCTGGAAAAGAGGGGACCAGGGGTGGGGCTACACCTTC.

The chain carries TRBV29-1 and TRBJ1-1, with TRBD1 matching 7 bases. The length of the CDR3 is 15 residues. V shed 8 bases, J shed 0 bases, and the junction held 12 bases outside the gene matches. In germline, CDR1 is SQVTM, CDR2 ANQGSEA. CDR3 amino acids: CSFRGGDSLNTEAFF. CDR3 coding DNA: TGCAGCTTCCGGGGTGGGGACAGCTTGAACACTGAAGCTTTCTTT.

This chain uses TRBV20-1 with TRBJ1-1, with TRBD1 as a possible D gene (5 bases). Germline V gene lookup returns CDR1 DFQATT and CDR2 SNEGSKA (reference sequence). The length of the CDR3 is 15 residues. With 0 bases removed from V and 4 bases from J, the gap between germline ends came to 15 bases. This CDR3 is CSARDLGSGRTEAFF. DNA of the CDR3: TGCAGTGCTAGAGATCTTGGGTCGGGGCGCACTGAAGCTTTCTTT.

V usage is TRBV6-1 and J usage is TRBJ2-5; 7 bases fit TRBD2. The length of the CDR3 is 19 residues. V gave up 6 bases and J gave up 2 bases; unmatched junction bases: 21. Germline CDR1 reads MNHNS; CDR2 reads SASEGT. The CDR3 nucleotides read TGTGCCAGCAGCCCCGGACGATCGGGGAGGGTAAATATGCAAGAGACCCAGTACTTC. Protein product: CASSPGRSGRVNMQETQYF.

V usage is TRBV6-6 and J usage is TRBJ1-1; D unresolved. Trimming took 2 bases from V and 8 from J, leaving 12 bases between them. The CDR3 spans 13 residues. Germline CDR1 is MNHNY and CDR2 is SVGAGI (reference sequence). CDR3 sequence reads: CASSYPQPSEAFF. In DNA, the CDR3 is TGTGCCAGCAGTTACCCACAACCTTCCGAAGCTTTCTTT.